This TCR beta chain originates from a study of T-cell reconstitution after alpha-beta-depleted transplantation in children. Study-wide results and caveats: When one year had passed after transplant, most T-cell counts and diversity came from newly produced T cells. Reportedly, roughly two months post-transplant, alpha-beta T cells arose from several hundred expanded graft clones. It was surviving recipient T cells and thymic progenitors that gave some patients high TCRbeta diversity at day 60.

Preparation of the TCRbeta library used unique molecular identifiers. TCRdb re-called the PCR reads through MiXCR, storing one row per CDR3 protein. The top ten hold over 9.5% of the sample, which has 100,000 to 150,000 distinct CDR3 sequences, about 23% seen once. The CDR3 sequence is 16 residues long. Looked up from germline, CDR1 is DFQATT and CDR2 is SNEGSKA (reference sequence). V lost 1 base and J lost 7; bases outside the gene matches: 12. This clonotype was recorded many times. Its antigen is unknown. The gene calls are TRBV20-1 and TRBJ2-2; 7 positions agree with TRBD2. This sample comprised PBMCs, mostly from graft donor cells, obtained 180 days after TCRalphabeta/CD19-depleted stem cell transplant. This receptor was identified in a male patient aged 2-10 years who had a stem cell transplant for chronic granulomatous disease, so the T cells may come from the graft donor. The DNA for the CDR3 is TGCAGTGCTAGAGTCGGGAGGCCGAGGATAGGCGGGGAGCTGTTTTTT. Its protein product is CSARVGRPRIGGELFF.